Below, 19 T cell receptor beta chains from the same sample are listed, as sequenced in a study of blood T cells in healthy people across ages. A second PCR, run for about 7 to 12 cycles, used a sample-barcoded 5' primer plus a J-beta primer mix. In TCRdb, the 5' RACE reads were re-called with MiXCR into one record per CDR3 protein. Altogether approximately 800,000 distinct CDR3 sequences are present, 46% being singletons, with the ten largest covering approximately 18%. The sample consisted of blood. All receptors come from a man of 80 years or more in good health.

This clonotype was picked up a small number of times. The chain recombines TRBV20-1 with TRBJ1-5; the match to TRBD1 covers 8 bases. Germline CDR1 reads DFQATT; CDR2 reads SNEGSKA (reference sequence). J gave up 3 bases and V 0 bases, and 4 bases lay outside the gene matches. This CDR3 region has 15 residues. The CDR3 loop reads CSARDQGAHNQPQHF. As DNA, the CDR3 is TGCAGTGCTAGAGACCAGGGGGCCCACAATCAGCCCCAGCATTTT.

This clonotype was detected only a few times. The V gene is TRBV3-1, the J gene TRBJ2-3; D may correspond to TRBD1 or TRBD2 (5 bases each). This CDR3 spans 14 amino acids. Trimming took off 1 base at V and 8 bases at J, with 13 bases between the two ends. Per the germline V gene, CDR1 is LGHDT and CDR2 is YNNKEL (reference sequence). CDR3 protein: CASSQGRGLVTQYF. The CDR3, as DNA: TGTGCCAGCAGCCAAGGACGGGGCTTGGTTACGCAGTATTTT.

V is TRBV5-6 and J is TRBJ2-2; D gene uncertain. Trimming pared 1 base from V and 6 bases from J, leaving 7 bases between. Germline V gives CDR1 SGHDT, CDR2 YYEEEE. The CDR3 sequence is 13 residues long. In nucleotides, the CDR3 is TGTGCCAGCAGCTTGCCCACTCCCGGGGAGCTGTTTTTT. Its translation: CASSLPTPGELFF.

This clonotype was seen at least ten times. The J gene is TRBJ2-1, the V gene TRBV20-1; 7 positions match TRBD2. V shed 6 bases and J 3 bases; nucleotides not matched to a gene: 14. Germline V gene lookup returns CDR1 DFQATT and CDR2 SNEGSKA (reference sequence). The CDR3 consists of 16 residues. The CDR3 bases are TGCAGTGCAAACAGCGGGACGGTACCGCACTACAATGAGCAGTTCTTC. Protein: CSANSGTVPHYNEQFF.

The chain has TRBV29-1 and TRBJ2-1, with D unclear. The germline V gene has CDR1 SQVTM and CDR2 ANQGSEA. The V end lost 6 bases, the J end lost 11 bases, and 11 bases lay between the germline ends. The CDR3 length is 10 residues. This chain's CDR3 is CSVRNDQQFF. CDR3 DNA: TGCAGCGTACGAAACGATCAGCAGTTCTTC.

The chain recombines TRBV7-8 with TRBJ2-5; D unresolved. The germline V and J ends were trimmed by 3 bases and 3 bases, with 11 bases remaining between them. This CDR3 has 14 amino acids. Germline-derived CDR1 and CDR2 are SGHVS and FQNEAQ. The CDR3 sequence: CASSFGRRKETQYF. The CDR3 nucleotides are TGTGCCAGCAGCTTTGGCCGGCGGAAAGAGACCCAGTACTTC.

Concerning this clonotype itself: The junction shows a germline mismatch at one end, possibly a read error. The rearrangement links TRBV24-1 to TRBJ2-7; D is perhaps TRBD1 (5 bases). CDR3 size: 9 residues. Germline V gene sequence: CDR1 KGHDR, CDR2 SFDVKD. The CDR3 region is CATRDEQYF. CDR3 coding DNA: TGCGCCACCAGGGACGAGCAGTACTTC.

As regards this clonotype: The junction departs from germline at one end; a sequencing error may be responsible. The chain employs TRBV18 and TRBJ2-5; TRBD2 aligns across 11 bases. The CDR3 runs to 14 residues. Germline V gives CDR1 KGHSH, CDR2 LQKENI. CDR3 sequence: CACSPGTSGETQYF. The DNA of the CDR3 is TGTGCCTGCTCACCGGGGACTAGCGGCGAGACCCAGTACTTC.

CDR3 sequence reads: CASSLAHIGVEQYF. CDR3 DNA: TGTGCCAGCAGCTTAGCTCACATAGGGGTTGAGCAGTACTTC. The rearrangement links TRBV7-2 to TRBJ2-7; D is possibly TRBD1 (5 bases). The CDR3 is made up of 14 amino acids. Germline V lookup: CDR1 SGHTA, CDR2 FQGNSA. V lost 0 bases and J 7 bases, leaving 13 bases between the germline ends.

A single count supports this clonotype. The rearrangement uses TRBV5-1 and TRBJ2-1, with 9 bases fitting TRBD1. Germline assignment: CDR1 SGHRS and CDR2 YFSETQ. Germline trimming cut 6 bases from V and 7 bases from J; bases unmatched to any gene: 14. The CDR3 sequence is 16 residues long. The CDR3, as DNA: TGCGCCAGCAACATGGCTCCGGGACAGGGAATTAATGAGCAGTTCTTC. Its translation: CASNMAPGQGINEQFF.

The table lists this clonotype with many counts. The rearrangement uses TRBV7-2 and TRBJ2-5; D gene ambiguous. Germline V gene sequence: CDR1 SGHTA, CDR2 FQGNSA. The length of the CDR3 is 13 residues. Trimming cost V 4 bases and J 3 bases, with 9 bases left between them. Here the CDR3 reads CASSWSSEETQYF. The CDR3, as DNA: TGTGCCAGCAGCTGGTCGTCGGAAGAGACCCAGTACTTC.

Turning to this clonotype: This may come from a read error, since a much larger clone is one base off. The J gene is TRBJ2-7, the V gene TRBV29-1, with 8 positions matching TRBD1. The CDR3 is made up of 13 amino acids. From germline, CDR1 is SQVTM and CDR2 ANQGSEA. V lost 7 bases, J lost 6 bases, and 11 bases stayed unmatched. CDR3 loop: CSAGQGRGCEQYF. The CDR3 bases are TGCAGCGCCGGACAGGGAAGGGGATGCGAGCAGTACTTC.

This rearrangement joins TRBV9 to TRBJ1-4, with D tentatively TRBD1 (6 bases). V was cut by 3 bases and J by 1 base, with 10 bases left in between. This CDR3 contains 15 residues. CDR1 and CDR2 (germline): SGDLS, YYNGEE. The CDR3 region has the DNA TGTGCCAGCAGCGCGTCGACAGGAACTAATGAAAAACTGTTTTTT. The encoded protein is CASSASTGTNEKLFF.

V and J are TRBV6-2 or TRBV6-3 and TRBJ2-7; D gene ambiguous. V gave up 2 bases and J gave up 5 bases, with 13 bases separating them. Germline V gene lookup returns CDR1 MNHEY and CDR2 SVGEGT. The CDR3 has 14 residues. The CDR3 region has the DNA TGTGCCAGCAGTTACCATACGGGTCAGGACGAGCAGTACTTC. Translating it yields CASSYHTGQDEQYF.

This clonotype has just a few counts. The chain employs TRBV29-1 and TRBJ1-2; TRBD1 matches 7 bases. Germline assignment: CDR1 SQVTM and CDR2 ANQGSEA. Trimming took 1 base from V and 2 from J; bases not matched to a gene: 4. The CDR3 has 14 amino acids. The CDR3 spells CSVEVWDRNYGYTF. The CDR3 nucleotides are TGCAGCGTTGAAGTGTGGGACAGAAACTATGGCTACACCTTC.

This clonotype was counted between two and nine times. This rearrangement joins TRBV14 to TRBJ1-1, with D unresolved. This CDR3 has 13 residues. V lost 11 bases and J 1 base, leaving 14 bases between the germline ends. Germline CDR1 is SGHDN and CDR2 is FVKESK. The CDR3 here is CAVTKGTNTEAFF. CDR3 in DNA: TGTGCCGTCACCAAGGGCACGAACACTGAAGCTTTCTTT.

V is TRBV20-1 and J is TRBJ2-1; 15 bases are a match to TRBD2. Germline values: CDR1 DFQATT, CDR2 SNEGSKA (reference sequence). J was trimmed by 9 bases and V by 8 bases; bases with no gene match: 11. This CDR3 is built from 15 residues. DNA of the CDR3: TGCAGTTTCTCCGGACTAGCGGGAGGGCCCGGTGAGCAGTTCTTC. Amino acids: CSFSGLAGGPGEQFF.

This clonotype came up a few times. The CDR3 nucleotides read TGTGCCAGCAGCTTAATTGGGTATAGCTCCTACAATGAGCAGTTCTTC. It is translated as CASSLIGYSSYNEQFF. This rearrangement joins TRBV7-2 to TRBJ2-1; D gene uncertain. This CDR3 is built from 16 residues. V lost 2 bases and J lost 0, with 11 bases in between. The germline gives CDR1 SGHTA, CDR2 FQGNSA.

This chain uses TRBV7-2 with TRBJ2-7; perhaps TRBD1 as D (5 bases). The CDR3 totals 14 residues. V dropped 5 bases and J dropped 7 bases, with 18 bases sitting between them. The germline V gene has CDR1 SGHTA and CDR2 FQGNSA. This CDR3 is CASSPSHADNEQYF. Written as DNA, the CDR3 is TGTGCCAGCAGCCCATCCCATGCGGACAATGAGCAGTACTTC.